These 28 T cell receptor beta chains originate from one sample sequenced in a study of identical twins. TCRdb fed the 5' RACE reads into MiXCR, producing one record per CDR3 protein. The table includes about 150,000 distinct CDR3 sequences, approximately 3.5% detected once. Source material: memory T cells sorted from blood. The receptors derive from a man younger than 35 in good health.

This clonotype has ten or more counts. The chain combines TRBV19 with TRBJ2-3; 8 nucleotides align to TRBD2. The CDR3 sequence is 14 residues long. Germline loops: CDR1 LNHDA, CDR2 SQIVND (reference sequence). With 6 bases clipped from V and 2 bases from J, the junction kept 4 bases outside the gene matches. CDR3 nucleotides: TGTGCCAGTAGCGGACTAGCATTCACAGATACGCAGTATTTT. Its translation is CASSGLAFTDTQYF.

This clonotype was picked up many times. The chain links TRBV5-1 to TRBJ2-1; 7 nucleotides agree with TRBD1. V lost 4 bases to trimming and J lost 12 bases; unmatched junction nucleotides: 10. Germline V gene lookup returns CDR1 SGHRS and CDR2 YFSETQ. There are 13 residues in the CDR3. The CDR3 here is CASSKEPQGWQFF. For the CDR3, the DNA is TGCGCCAGCAGCAAGGAGCCACAGGGGTGGCAGTTCTTC.

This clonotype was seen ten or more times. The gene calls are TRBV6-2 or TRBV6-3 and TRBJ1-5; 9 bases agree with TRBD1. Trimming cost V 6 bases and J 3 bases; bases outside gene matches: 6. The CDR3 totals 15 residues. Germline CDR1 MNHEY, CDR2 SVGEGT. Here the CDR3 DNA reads TGTGCCAGCAGGACCGGGACAGGGCTCAATCAGCCCCAGCATTTT. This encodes CASRTGTGLNQPQHF.

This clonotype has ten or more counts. CDR3 in DNA: TGTGCCACCAGCAGAGATCACAGGGGCTTAGGCTACACCTTC. Translated, it gives CATSRDHRGLGYTF. The gene calls are TRBV15 and TRBJ1-2; 7 nucleotides agree with TRBD1. The V gene's germline CDR1 is LNHNV and CDR2 YYDKDF (reference sequence). The V gene end was trimmed by 0 bases and the J gene end by 8 bases; junction bases not matched to a gene: 6. The CDR3 contains 14 residues.

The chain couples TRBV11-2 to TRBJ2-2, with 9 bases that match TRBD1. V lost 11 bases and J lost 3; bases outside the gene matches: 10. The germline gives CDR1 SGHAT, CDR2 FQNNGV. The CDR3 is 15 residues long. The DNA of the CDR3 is TGTGCCGTACACGACGGGGACAGGGACACCGGGGAGCTGTTTTTT. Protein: CAVHDGDRDTGELFF.

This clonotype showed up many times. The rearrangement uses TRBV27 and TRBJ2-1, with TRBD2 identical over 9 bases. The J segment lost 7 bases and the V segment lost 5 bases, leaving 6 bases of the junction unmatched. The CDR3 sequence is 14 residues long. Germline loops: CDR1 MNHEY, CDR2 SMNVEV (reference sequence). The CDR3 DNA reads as TGTGCCAGCAGTACTACGACTAGCGGAAATGAGCAGTTCTTC. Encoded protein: CASSTTTSGNEQFF.

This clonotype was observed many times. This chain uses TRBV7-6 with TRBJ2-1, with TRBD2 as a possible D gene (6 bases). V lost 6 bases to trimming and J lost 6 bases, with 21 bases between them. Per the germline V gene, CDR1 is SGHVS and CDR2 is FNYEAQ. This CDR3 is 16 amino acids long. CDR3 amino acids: CASSQGSMAEGNEQFF. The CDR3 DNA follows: TGTGCCAGCAGTCAAGGGTCGATGGCGGAGGGCAATGAGCAGTTCTTC.

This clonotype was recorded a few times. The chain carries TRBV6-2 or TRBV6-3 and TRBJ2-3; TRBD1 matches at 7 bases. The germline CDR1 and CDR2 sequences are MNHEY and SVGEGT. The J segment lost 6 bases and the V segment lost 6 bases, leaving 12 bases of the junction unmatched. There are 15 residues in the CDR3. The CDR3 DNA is TGTGCCAGCAGCCGGGACAGTCCTTTATACGATACGCAGTATTTT. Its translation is CASSRDSPLYDTQYF.

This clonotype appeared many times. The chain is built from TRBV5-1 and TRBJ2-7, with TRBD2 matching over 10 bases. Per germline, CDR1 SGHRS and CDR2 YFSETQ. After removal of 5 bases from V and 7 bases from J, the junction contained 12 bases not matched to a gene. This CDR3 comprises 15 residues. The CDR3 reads CASSLASSGSEEQYF. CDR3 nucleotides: TGCGCCAGCAGTTTAGCCTCTAGCGGGAGCGAAGAGCAGTACTTC.

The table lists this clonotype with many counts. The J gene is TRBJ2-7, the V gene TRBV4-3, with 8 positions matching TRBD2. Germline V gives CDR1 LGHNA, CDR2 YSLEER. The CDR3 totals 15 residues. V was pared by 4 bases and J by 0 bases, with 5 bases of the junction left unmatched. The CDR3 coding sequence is TGCGCCAGCAGCCCGGTAGCGGGGAGCTCCTACGAGCAGTACTTC. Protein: CASSPVAGSSYEQYF.

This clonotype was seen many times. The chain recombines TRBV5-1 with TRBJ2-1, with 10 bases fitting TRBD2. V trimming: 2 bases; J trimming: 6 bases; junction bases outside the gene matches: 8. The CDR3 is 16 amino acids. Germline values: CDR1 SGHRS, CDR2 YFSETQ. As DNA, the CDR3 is TGCGCCAGCAGCTTCGGTGGGCTAGCGGGAGTCAATGAGCAGTTCTTC. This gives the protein CASSFGGLAGVNEQFF.

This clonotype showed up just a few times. CDR3 protein: CAGTLVGINSPLHF. The CDR3 nucleotides read TGTGCCGGGACATTAGTCGGGATTAATTCACCCCTCCACTTT. J is TRBJ1-6 and V is TRBV30, with D maybe TRBD1 (6 bases). The germline V gene encodes CDR1 GTSNPN and CDR2 SVGIG (reference sequence). This CDR3 has 14 amino acids. V lost 8 bases, J lost 6 bases, and 17 bases lay in between.

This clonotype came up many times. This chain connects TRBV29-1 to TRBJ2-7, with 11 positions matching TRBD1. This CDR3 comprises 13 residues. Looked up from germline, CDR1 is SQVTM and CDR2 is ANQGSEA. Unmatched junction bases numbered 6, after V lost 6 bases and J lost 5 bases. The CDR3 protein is CSVTGQGADEQYF. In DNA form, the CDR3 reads TGCAGCGTGACAGGACAGGGGGCAGACGAGCAGTACTTC.

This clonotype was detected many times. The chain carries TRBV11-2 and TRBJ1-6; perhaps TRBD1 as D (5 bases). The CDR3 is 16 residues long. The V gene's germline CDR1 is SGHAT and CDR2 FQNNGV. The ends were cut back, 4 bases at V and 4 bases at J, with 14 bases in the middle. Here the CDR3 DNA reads TGTGCCAGCAGCTCCCCCCGGACACCTTATAATTCACCCCTCCACTTT. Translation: CASSSPRTPYNSPLHF.

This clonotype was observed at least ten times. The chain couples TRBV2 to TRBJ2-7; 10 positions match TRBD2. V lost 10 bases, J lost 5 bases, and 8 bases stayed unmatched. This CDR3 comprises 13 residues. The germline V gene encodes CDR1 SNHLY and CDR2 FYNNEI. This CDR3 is CAIRTSGRDEQYF. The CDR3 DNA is TGTGCCATTCGGACTAGCGGACGTGACGAGCAGTACTTC.

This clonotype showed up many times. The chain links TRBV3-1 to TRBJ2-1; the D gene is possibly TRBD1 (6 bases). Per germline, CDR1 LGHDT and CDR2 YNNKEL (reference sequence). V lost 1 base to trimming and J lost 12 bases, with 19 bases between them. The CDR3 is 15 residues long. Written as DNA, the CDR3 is TGTGCCAGCAGCCAAGGTGCAGGGACAAGCAGGGGGCAGTTCTTC. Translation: CASSQGAGTSRGQFF.

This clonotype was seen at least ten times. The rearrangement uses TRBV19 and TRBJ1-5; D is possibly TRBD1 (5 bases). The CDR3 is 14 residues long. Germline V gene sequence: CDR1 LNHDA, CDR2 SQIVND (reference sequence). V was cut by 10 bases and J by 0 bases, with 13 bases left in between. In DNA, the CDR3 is TGTGCCATAGGGGAGAGATATAGCAATCAGCCCCAGCATTTT. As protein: CAIGERYSNQPQHF.

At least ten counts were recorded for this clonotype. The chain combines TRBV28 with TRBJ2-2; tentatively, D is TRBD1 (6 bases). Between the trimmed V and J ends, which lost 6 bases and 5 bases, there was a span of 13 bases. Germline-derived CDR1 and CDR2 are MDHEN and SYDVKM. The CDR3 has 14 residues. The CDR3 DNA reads TGTGCCAGCAGGACGACCCAGGGGACCGGGGAGCTGTTTTTT. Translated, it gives CASRTTQGTGELFF.

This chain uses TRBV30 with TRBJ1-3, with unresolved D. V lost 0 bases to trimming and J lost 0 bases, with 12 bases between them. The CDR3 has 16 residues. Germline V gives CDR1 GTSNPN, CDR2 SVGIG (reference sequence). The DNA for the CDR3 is TGTGCCTGGAGTGTAGAGGGATGGGGCTCTGGAAACACCATATATTTT. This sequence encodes CAWSVEGWGSGNTIYF.

Here the CDR3 DNA reads TGTGCCAGCAGTTACTCTAGGACAGGGGGGACCGGGGAGCTGTTTTTT. It specifies CASSYSRTGGTGELFF. The V call is TRBV6-2 or TRBV6-3, the J call TRBJ2-2; TRBD1 aligns across 10 bases. V shed 0 bases and J 5 bases; nucleotides not matched to a gene: 3. This CDR3 has 16 residues. Germline V lookup: CDR1 MNHEY, CDR2 SVGEGT.

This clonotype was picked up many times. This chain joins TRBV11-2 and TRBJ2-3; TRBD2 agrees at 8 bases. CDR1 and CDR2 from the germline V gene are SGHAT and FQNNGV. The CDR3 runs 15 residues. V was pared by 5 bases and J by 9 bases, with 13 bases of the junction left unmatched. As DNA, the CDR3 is TGTGCCAGCAGCCTATCTAGCCCGGGACTAGGCACGCAGTATTTT. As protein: CASSLSSPGLGTQYF.

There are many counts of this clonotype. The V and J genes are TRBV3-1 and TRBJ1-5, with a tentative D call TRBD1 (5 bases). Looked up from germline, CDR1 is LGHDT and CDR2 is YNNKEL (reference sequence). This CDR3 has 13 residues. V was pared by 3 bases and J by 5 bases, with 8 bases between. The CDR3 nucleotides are TGTGCCAGCAGCCATGGGGCTCATCAGCCCCAGCATTTT. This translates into CASSHGAHQPQHF.

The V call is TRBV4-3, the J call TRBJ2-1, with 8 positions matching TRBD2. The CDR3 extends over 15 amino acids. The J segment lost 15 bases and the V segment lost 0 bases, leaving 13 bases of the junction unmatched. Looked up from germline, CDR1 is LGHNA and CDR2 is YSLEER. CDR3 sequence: CASSQDLLTAAGVFF. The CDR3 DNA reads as TGCGCCAGCAGCCAAGATCTCCTTACGGCAGCGGGAGTGTTCTTC.

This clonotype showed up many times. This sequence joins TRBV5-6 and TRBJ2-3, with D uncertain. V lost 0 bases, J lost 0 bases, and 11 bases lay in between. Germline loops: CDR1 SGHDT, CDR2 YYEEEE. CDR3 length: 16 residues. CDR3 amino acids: CASSLALTTSTDTQYF. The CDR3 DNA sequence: TGTGCCAGCAGCTTGGCGCTAACCACTAGCACAGATACGCAGTATTTT.

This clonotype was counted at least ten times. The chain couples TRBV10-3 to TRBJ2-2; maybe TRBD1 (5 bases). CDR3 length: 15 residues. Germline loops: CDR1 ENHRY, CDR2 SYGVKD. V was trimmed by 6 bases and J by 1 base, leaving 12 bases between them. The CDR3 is CAIRDSTVNTGELFF. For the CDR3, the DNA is TGTGCCATCAGAGACTCGACAGTGAACACCGGGGAGCTGTTTTTT.

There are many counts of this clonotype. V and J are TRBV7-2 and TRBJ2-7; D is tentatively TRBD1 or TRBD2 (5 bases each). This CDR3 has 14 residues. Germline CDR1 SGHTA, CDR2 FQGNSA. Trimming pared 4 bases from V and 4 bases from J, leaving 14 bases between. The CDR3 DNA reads TGTGCCAGCAGCTCCCCCCGGGACGGATACGAGCAGTACTTC. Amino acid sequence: CASSSPRDGYEQYF.

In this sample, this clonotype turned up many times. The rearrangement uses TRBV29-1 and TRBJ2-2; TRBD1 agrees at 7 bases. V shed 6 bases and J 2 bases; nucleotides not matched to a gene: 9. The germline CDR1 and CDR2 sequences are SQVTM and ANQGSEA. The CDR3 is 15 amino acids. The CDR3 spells CSVTRDSPNTGELFF. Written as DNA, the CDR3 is TGCAGCGTAACTAGGGACAGCCCCAACACCGGGGAGCTGTTTTTT.

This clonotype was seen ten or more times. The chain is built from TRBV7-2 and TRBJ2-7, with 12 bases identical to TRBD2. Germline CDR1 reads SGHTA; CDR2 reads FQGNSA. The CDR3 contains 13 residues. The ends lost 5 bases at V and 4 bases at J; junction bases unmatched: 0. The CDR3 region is CASSTSGRYEQYF. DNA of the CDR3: TGTGCCAGCAGCACTAGCGGGAGGTACGAGCAGTACTTC.